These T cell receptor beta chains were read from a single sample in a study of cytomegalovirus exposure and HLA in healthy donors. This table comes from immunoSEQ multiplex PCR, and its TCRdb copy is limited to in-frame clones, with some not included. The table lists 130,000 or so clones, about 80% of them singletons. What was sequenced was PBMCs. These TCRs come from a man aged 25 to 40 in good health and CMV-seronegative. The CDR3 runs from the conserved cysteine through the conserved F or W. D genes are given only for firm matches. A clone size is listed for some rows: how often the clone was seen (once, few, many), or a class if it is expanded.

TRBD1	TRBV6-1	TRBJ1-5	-	CASSEAGTGNQPQHF	TGTGCCAGCAGTGAAGCCGGGACAGGCAATCAGCCCCAGCATTTT
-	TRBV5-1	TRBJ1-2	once	CASSLEGRGSYGYTF	TGCGCCAGCAGCTTGGAGGGCAGGGGATCCTATGGCTACACCTTC
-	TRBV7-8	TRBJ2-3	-	CASSYLGTDTQYF	TGTGCCAGCAGCTACCTAGGCACAGATACGCAGTATTTT
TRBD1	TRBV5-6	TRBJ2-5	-	CASSWDRGQETQYF	TGTGCCAGCAGCTGGGACAGGGGTCAAGAGACCCAGTACTTC
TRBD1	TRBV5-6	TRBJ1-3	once	CASSYGQGLRGNTIYF	TGTGCCAGCAGCTACGGACAGGGACTTAGGGGAAACACCATATATTTT
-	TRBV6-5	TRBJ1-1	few	CASSRLRLNTEAFF	TGTGCCAGCAGTAGACTTCGGCTGAACACTGAAGCTTTCTTT
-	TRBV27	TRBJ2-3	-	CASSLQDTDTQYF	TGTGCCAGCAGTTTGCAGGATACAGATACGCAGTATTTT
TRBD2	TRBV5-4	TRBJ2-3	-	CASSLEAGGSTDTQYF	TGTGCCAGCAGCTTGGAAGCGGGAGGGAGCACAGATACGCAGTATTTT
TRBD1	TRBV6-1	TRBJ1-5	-	CASRGQGGQPQHF	TGTGCCAGCCGCGGACAGGGAGGTCAGCCCCAGCATTTT
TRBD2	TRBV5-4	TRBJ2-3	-	CASRFGGLAADTQYF	TGTGCCAGCAGATTCGGGGGACTAGCGGCAGATACGCAGTATTTT
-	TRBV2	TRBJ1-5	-	CASRGRGVSNQPQHF	TGTGCCAGCAGGGGGCGCGGGGTAAGCAATCAGCCCCAGCATTTT
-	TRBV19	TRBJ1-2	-	CASISPGIGLGYTF	TGTGCCAGTATCTCCCCCGGGATCGGCCTTGGCTACACCTTC
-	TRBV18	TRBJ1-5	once	CASSPLGGKGSQPQHF	TGTGCCAGCTCACCACTGGGGGGGAAGGGGAGTCAGCCCCAGCATTTT
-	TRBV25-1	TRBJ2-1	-	CASSGTGDSNEQFF	TGTGCCAGCAGTGGAACGGGAGACAGCAATGAGCAGTTCTTC
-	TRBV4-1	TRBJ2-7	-	CASSQPRSQGEQYF	TGCGCCAGCAGCCAACCACGGTCACAGGGAGAGCAGTACTTC
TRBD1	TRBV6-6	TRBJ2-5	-	CASSKGDRESETQYF	TGTGCCAGCAGTAAAGGGGACAGGGAATCAGAGACCCAGTACTTC
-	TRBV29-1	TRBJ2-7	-	CSVAGYDHEQYF	TGCAGCGTTGCGGGGTACGATCACGAGCAGTACTTC
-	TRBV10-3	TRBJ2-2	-	CAIKKSVSGSNTGELFF	TGTGCCATCAAAAAGTCTGTAAGTGGCTCGAACACCGGGGAGCTGTTTTTT
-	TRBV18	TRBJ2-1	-	CASSLRTPQGGYNEQFF	TGTGCCAGCTCACTCCGGACTCCCCAGGGGGGTTACAATGAGCAGTTCTTC
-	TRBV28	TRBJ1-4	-	CASRLREKLFF	TGTGCCAGCAGGCTACGAGAAAAACTGTTTTTT
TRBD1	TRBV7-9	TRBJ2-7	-	CASSQTGQGAYEQYF	TGTGCCAGCAGCCAGACGGGACAGGGAGCCTACGAGCAGTACTTC
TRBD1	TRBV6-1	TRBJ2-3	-	CASSEGQGQADTQYF	TGTGCCAGCAGTGAAGGACAGGGTCAGGCAGATACGCAGTATTTT
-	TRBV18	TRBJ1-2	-	CASSWTKRGYTF	TGTGCCAGCTCATGGACAAAGCGTGGCTACACCTTC
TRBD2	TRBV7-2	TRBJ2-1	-	CASSAQLAGGDNEQFF	TGTGCCAGCAGCGCCCAACTAGCGGGGGGGGATAATGAGCAGTTCTTC
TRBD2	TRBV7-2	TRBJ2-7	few	CASSLGLAGDEQYF	TGTGCCAGCAGCTTAGGGCTAGCGGGAGACGAGCAGTACTTC
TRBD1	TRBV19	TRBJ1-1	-	CASSITPGTGTDTEAFF	TGTGCCAGTAGTATTACTCCCGGGACAGGGACGGACACTGAAGCTTTCTTT
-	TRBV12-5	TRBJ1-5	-	CASVLGGSQPQHF	TGTGCTAGTGTCTTGGGGGGGAGTCAGCCCCAGCATTTT
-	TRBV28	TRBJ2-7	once	CASSLPGAPEQYF	TGTGCCAGCAGTTTACCAGGGGCGCCCGAGCAGTACTTC
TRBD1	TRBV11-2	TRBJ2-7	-	CASSPGGRYEQYF	TGTGCCAGCAGCCCAGGGGGCAGGTACGAGCAGTACTTC
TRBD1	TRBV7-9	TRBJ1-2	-	CASSWGQTNGYGYTF	TGTGCCAGCAGCTGGGGACAGACAAATGGCTATGGCTACACCTTC
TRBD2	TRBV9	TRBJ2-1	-	CASSPGLAMDEQFF	TGTGCCAGCAGCCCCGGACTAGCGATGGATGAGCAGTTCTTC
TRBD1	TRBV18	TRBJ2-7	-	CASSPGQGWEQYF	TGTGCCAGCTCACCGGGACAGGGTTGGGAGCAGTACTTC
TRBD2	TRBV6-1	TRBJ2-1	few	CASSGPGLLSYNEQFF	TGTGCCAGCAGTGGACCGGGACTACTCTCCTACAATGAGCAGTTCTTC
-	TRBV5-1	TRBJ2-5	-	CASSLVKAYQETQYF	TGCGCCAGCAGCTTGGTGAAAGCTTACCAAGAGACCCAGTACTTC
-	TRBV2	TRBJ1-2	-	CASSVGRGDYGYTF	TGTGCCAGCAGTGTGGGGAGGGGGGACTATGGCTACACCTTC
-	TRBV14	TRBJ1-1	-	CASSQDLRGNTEAFF	TGTGCCAGCAGCCAAGATTTGCGGGGTAACACTGAAGCTTTCTTT
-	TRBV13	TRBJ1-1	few	CASSLGQNTEAFF	TGTGCCAGCAGCTTAGGACAGAACACTGAAGCTTTCTTT